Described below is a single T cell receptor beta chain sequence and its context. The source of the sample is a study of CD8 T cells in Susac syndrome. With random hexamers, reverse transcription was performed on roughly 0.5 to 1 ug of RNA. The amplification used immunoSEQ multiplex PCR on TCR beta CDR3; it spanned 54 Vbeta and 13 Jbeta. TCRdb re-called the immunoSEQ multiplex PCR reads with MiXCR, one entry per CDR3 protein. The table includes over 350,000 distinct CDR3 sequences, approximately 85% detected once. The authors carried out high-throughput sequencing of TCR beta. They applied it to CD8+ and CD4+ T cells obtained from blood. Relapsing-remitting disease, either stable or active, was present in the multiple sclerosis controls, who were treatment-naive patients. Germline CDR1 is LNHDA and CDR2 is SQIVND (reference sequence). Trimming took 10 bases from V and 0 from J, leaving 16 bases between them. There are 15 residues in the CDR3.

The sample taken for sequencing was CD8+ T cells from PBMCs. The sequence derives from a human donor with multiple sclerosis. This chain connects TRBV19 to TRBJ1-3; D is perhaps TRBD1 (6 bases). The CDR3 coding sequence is TGTGCCACCGCGTCGACAGGTAGCTCTGGAAACACCATATATTTT. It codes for CATASTGSSGNTIYF.